The clone carrying this T cell receptor (beta chain) was counted a single time. An end of the junction does not agree with germline; a read error may underlie this. This entry belongs to a study of tumor and adjacent non-tumor tissue in lung cancer. As for the study in general: Stage I to III disease affected approximately 11 men and roughly five women aged roughly 30 to 80.

The CDR3 covers 13 residues. No cell sorting was done before RNA was extracted from the tissue. The normal lung tissue was taken more than 3 cm from the tumor edge. Chemotherapy-naive patients with new lung cancer underwent thoracic surgery in China, August–November 2014. The library came from three nested PCR rounds adapted from ARM-PCR protocols. TCRdb re-derived calls from the multiplex PCR reads in MiXCR, one entry per CDR3 protein. The top ten hold around 40% of the sample, which has 77,000 or so distinct CDR3 sequences, 76% seen once. The TCR originated in a man between 65 and 80 years old with non-small cell lung cancer. This chain uses TRBV12-3 or TRBV12-4 with TRBJ1-1; D unresolved. The sample comprised distant non-tumor lung tissue. CDR3 region: CDSSFLASTEAFF. CDR3 coding DNA: TGTGACAGCAGTTTTTTGGCGAGCACTGAAGCTTTCTTT.